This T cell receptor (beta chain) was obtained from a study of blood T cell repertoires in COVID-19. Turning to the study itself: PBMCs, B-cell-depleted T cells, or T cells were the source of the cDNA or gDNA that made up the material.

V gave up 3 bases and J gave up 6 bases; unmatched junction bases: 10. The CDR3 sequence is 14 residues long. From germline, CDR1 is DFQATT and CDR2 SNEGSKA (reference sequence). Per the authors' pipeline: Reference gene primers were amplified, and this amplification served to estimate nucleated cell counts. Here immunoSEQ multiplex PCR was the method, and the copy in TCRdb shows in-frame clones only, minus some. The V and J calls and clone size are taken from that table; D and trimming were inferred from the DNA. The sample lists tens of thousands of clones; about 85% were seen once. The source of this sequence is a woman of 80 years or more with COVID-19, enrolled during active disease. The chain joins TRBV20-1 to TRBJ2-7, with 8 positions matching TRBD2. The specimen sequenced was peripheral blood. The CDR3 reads CSASPPGTSGEQYF. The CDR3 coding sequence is TGCAGTGCTAGTCCTCCCGGGACTAGTGGCGAGCAGTACTTC.